The rows below give T cell receptor beta chains drawn from one sample of a study of blood T cell repertoires in COVID-19. The repertoire was sequenced with immunoSEQ multiplex PCR; TCRdb's copy has only in-frame clones and lacks some. Here the sample spans 150,000 to 200,000 clones, 88% being singletons. Material: peripheral blood. These receptors came from a man aged 60 to 75 with acute or convalescent COVID-19. Each CDR3 is given with its conserved first and last residue. Each record gives: clone size, J gene, V gene, D gene, CDR3 protein, CDR3 DNA. The D gene is left open where the match is weak. Part of the rows lack a size; the others show once, few, many or a class for expanded clones.

.,TRBJ2-7,TRBV11-3,.,CASSLGGGTPYEQYF,TGTGCCAGCAGCTTAGGGGGAGGTACCCCCTACGAGCAGTACTTC
.,TRBJ1-2,TRBV19,TRBD1,CASSIRTGHFYGYTF,TGTGCCAGTAGTATAAGGACAGGGCACTTCTATGGCTACACCTTC
.,TRBJ1-2,TRBV19,.,CASSISSGYTF,TGTGCCAGTAGTATTTCTAGCGGCTACACCTTC
.,TRBJ2-5,TRBV4-1,TRBD1,CASSLTGVGETQYF,TGCGCCAGCAGCCTGACAGGGGTAGGAGAGACCCAGTACTTC
.,TRBJ1-1,TRBV2,TRBD1,CASSTGTGEKAFF,TGTGCCAGCAGTACCGGGACAGGGGAGAAAGCTTTCTTT
.,TRBJ1-3,TRBV6-2/TRBV6-3,.,CASSLQLGSGNTIYF,TGTGCCAGCAGCCTCCAACTCGGGTCTGGAAACACCATATATTTT
.,TRBJ2-2,TRBV9,.,CASSVDTTPGELFF,TGTGCCAGCAGCGTAGACACAACACCCGGGGAGCTGTTTTTT
.,TRBJ1-3,TRBV7-9,.,CASSPGLSGNTIYF,TGTGCCAGCAGCCCAGGGCTCTCTGGAAACACCATATATTTT
.,TRBJ2-2,TRBV5-4,TRBD2,CASSRTSDTGELFF,TGTGCCAGCAGCCGGACTAGCGACACCGGGGAGCTGTTTTTT
once,TRBJ1-1,TRBV11-1,TRBD1,CASSSRQGMNTEAFF,TGTGCCAGCAGCTCCCGACAGGGGATGAACACTGAAGCTTTCTTT
.,TRBJ1-4,TRBV9,TRBD1,CASSVGRGHEKLFF,TGTGCCAGCAGCGTAGGCAGGGGGCATGAAAAACTGTTTTTT
.,TRBJ1-2,TRBV9,.,CASSVATAGGGYTF,TGTGCCAGCAGCGTAGCTACAGCAGGTGGAGGCTACACCTTC
.,TRBJ2-3,TRBV27,TRBD1,CASSLGQISTDTQYF,TGTGCCAGCAGCCTGGGACAGATAAGCACAGATACGCAGTATTTT